These 10 T cell receptor beta chains were all obtained from the same sample, sequenced in a study of post-analysis software for immune sequencing data. Study results and limitations: There were about five TRBV segments more frequent in patients than controls, and TRBV5-6, TRBV5-1 and TRBV20-1 were among them.

Their antigens are not known. The library was made from cDNA and included unique molecular identifiers. TCRdb reanalysed the PCR reads using MiXCR and keeps one entry per CDR3 protein. The data hold approximately 730,000 distinct CDR3 sequences, with less than 35% observed a single time. The sequenced sample consisted of blood. All receptors come from a girl under 18 with multiple sclerosis.

This chain uses TRBV7-2 with TRBJ2-1; D perhaps matches TRBD2 (5 bases). Germline CDR1 is SGHTA and CDR2 is FQGNSA. V was cut by 3 bases and J by 7 bases, with 16 bases left in between. CDR3 length: 15 residues. The CDR3 coding sequence is TGTGCCAGCAGCTTCCTAGGGAGAAAAATGAATGAGCAGTTCTTC. Translating gives CASSFLGRKMNEQFF.

This chain connects TRBV20-1 to TRBJ1-2, with D hard to call. The germline CDR1 and CDR2 sequences are DFQATT and SNEGSKA (reference sequence). This CDR3 contains 11 residues. V lost 5 bases and J 7 bases, leaving 11 bases between the germline ends. The DNA of the CDR3 is TGCAGTGCTCCGAGTAACGGTGGCTACACCTTC. It encodes CSAPSNGGYTF.

This clonotype was seen many times. This chain connects TRBV7-2 to TRBJ2-7, with D possibly being TRBD2 (6 bases). V was cut by 1 base and J by 2 bases, with 9 bases left in between. This CDR3 spans 14 amino acids. The germline V gene has CDR1 SGHTA and CDR2 FQGNSA. The CDR3 reads CASSLVGGAYEQYF. CDR3 DNA sequence: TGTGCCAGCAGCTTAGTGGGAGGCGCCTACGAGCAGTACTTC.

The rearrangement joins TRBV3-1 to TRBJ2-2, with 7 bases fitting TRBD1. V lost 2 bases and J lost 6; bases outside the gene matches: 15. The CDR3 extends over 18 amino acids. The V gene's germline CDR1 is LGHDT and CDR2 YNNKEL (reference sequence). The CDR3 reads CASSQISTGSFYPGELFF. The CDR3 region has the DNA TGTGCCAGCAGCCAAATCTCGACAGGGAGTTTTTATCCCGGGGAGCTGTTTTTT.

A few counts support this clonotype. This chain connects TRBV27 to TRBJ2-1; 12 bases fit TRBD2. The junction had 11 bases not matched to a gene; V was cut back by 1 base and J by 7 bases. This CDR3 contains 18 residues. CDR1 is MNHEY, CDR2 SMNVEV, per germline (reference sequence). In nucleotides, the CDR3 is TGTGCCAGCAGTTTATTTTTCCGACTAGCGGGAGCTCAGAATGAGCAGTTCTTC. Amino acids: CASSLFFRLAGAQNEQFF.

The V gene is TRBV10-3, the J gene TRBJ1-1; the D is unclear. V gave up 5 bases and J gave up 2 bases, with 12 bases separating them. Germline V gene sequence: CDR1 ENHRY, CDR2 SYGVKD. The length of the CDR3 is 14 residues. The CDR3 DNA sequence: TGTGCCATCAGTCCGTACGACGGAAACACTGAAGCTTTCTTT. Translating gives CAISPYDGNTEAFF.

The rearrangement joins TRBV5-1 to TRBJ2-3, with a possible D match to TRBD2 (6 bases). Germline V lookup: CDR1 SGHRS, CDR2 YFSETQ. This CDR3 is built from 16 residues. Between the trimmed V and J ends, which lost 0 bases and 1 base, there was a span of 12 bases. In nucleotides, the CDR3 is TGCGCCAGCAGCTTGGAGAGCCCGGGAGGCACAGATACGCAGTATTTT. It yields the protein CASSLESPGGTDTQYF.

This clonotype was found a few times. This chain connects TRBV27 to TRBJ2-3; 7 bases align to TRBD1. Trimming cost V 2 bases and J 1 base; bases outside gene matches: 3. In germline, CDR1 is MNHEY, CDR2 SMNVEV (reference sequence). The CDR3 has 15 amino acids. CDR3 in DNA: TGTGCCAGCAGTTTAAAGGGGGCCCGCACAGATACGCAGTATTTT. It codes for CASSLKGARTDTQYF.

DNA for the CDR3: TGTGCCAGCAGTTTATTGCGGATGAGGGGAAACACAGATACGCAGTATTTT. Its protein product is CASSLLRMRGNTDTQYF. This sequence joins TRBV28 and TRBJ2-3; D is possibly TRBD1 or TRBD2 (5 bases each). The CDR3 runs 17 residues. V was cut by 1 base and J by 2 bases, with 16 bases left in between. Germline V lookup: CDR1 MDHEN, CDR2 SYDVKM.

V and J are TRBV20-1 and TRBJ2-1; 11 bases agree with TRBD2. CDR3 size: 15 residues. V lost 4 bases and J lost 5; bases outside the gene matches: 7. The germline gives CDR1 DFQATT, CDR2 SNEGSKA (reference sequence). CDR3 DNA sequence: TGCAGTGCTACCCAGACTAGCGGGAAACACAATGAGCAGTTCTTC. It translates to CSATQTSGKHNEQFF.